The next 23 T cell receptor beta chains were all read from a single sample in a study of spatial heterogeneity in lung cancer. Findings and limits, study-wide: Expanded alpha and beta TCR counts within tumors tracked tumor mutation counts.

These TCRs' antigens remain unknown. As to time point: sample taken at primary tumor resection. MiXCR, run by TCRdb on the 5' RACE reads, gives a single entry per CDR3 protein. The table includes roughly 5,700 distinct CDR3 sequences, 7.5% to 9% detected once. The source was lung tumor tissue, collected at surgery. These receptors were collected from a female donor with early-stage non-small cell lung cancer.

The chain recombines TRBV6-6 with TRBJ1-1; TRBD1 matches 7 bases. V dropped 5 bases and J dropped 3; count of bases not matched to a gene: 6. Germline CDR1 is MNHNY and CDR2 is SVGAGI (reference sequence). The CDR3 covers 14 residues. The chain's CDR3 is CASSRWDSDTEAFF. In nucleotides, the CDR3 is TGTGCCAGCAGTAGGTGGGACAGTGACACTGAAGCTTTCTTT.

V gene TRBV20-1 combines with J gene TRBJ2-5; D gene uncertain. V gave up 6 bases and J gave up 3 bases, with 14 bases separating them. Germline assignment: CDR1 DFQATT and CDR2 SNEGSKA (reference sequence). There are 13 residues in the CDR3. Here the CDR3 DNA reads TGCAGTGCCGACTTCGACCCGAAAGAGACCCAGTACTTC. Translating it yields CSADFDPKETQYF.

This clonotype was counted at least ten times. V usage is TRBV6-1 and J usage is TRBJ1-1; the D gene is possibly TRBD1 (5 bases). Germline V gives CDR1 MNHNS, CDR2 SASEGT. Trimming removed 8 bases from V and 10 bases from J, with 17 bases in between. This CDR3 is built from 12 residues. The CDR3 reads CASVRDWGIAFF. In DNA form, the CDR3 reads TGTGCCAGCGTAAGGGACTGGGGTATAGCTTTCTTT.

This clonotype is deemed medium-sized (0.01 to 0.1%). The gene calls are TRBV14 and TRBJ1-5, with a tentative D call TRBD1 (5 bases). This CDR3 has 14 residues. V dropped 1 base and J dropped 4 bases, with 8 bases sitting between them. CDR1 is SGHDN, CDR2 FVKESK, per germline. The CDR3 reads CASSQGGGNQPQHF. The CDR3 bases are TGTGCCAGCAGCCAAGGGGGGGGAAATCAGCCCCAGCATTTT.

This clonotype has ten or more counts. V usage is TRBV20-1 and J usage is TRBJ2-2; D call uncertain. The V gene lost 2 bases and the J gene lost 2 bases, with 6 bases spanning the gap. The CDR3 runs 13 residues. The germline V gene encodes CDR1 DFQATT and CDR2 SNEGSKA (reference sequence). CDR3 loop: CSARMTNTGELFF. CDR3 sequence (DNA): TGCAGTGCTAGAATGACCAACACCGGGGAGCTGTTTTTT.

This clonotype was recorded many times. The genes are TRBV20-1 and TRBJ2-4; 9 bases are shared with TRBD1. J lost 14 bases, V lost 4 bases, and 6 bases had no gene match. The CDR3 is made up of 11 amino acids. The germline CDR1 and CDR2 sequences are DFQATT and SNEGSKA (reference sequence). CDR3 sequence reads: CSATTGGLEYF. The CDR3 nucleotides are TGCAGTGCTACTACAGGGGGCCTAGAGTACTTC.

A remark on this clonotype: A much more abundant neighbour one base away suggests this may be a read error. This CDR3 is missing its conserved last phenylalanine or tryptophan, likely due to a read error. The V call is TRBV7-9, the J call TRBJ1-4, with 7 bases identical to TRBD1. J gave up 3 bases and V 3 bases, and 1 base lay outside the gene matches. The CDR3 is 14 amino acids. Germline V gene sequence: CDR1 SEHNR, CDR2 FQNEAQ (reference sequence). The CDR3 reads CASSLGQSNEKLFL. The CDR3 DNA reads TGTGCCAGCAGCTTGGGACAGTCTAATGAAAAACTGTTTCTT.

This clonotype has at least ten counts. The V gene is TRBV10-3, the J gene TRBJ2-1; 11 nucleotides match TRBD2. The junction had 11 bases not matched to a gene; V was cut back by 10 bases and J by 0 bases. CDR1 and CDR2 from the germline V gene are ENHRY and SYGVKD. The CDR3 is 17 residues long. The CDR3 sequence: CATKRIAGGSSYNEQFF. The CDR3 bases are TGTGCCACCAAGCGGATAGCGGGAGGGAGCTCCTACAATGAGCAGTTCTTC.

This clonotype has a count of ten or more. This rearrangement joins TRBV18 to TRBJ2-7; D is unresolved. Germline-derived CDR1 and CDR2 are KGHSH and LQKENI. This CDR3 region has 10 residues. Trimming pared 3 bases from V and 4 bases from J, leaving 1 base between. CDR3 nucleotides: TGTGCCAGCTCACCGTACGAGCAGTACTTC. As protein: CASSPYEQYF.

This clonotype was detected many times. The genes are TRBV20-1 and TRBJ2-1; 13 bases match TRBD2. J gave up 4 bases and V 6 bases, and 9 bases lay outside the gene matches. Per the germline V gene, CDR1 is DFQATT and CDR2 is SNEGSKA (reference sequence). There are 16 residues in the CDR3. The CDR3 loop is CSATRTSGGDYNEQFF. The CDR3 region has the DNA TGCAGTGCGACCCGGACTAGCGGGGGTGATTACAATGAGCAGTTCTTC.

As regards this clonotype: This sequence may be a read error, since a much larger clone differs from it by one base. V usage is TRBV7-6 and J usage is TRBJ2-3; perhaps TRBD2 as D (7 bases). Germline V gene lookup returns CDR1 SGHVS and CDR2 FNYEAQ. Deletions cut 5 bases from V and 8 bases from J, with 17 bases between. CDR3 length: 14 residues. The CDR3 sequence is CASSPDGGGGTQYF. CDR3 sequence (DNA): TGTGCCAGCAGCCCCGATGGGGGGGGCGGTACGCAGTATTTT.

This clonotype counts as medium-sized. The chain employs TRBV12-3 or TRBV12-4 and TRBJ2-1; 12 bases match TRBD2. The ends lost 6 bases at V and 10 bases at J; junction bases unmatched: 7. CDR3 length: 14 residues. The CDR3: CASRVLAGGKEQFF. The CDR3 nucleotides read TGTGCCAGCAGGGTCCTAGCGGGGGGGAAGGAGCAGTTCTTC.

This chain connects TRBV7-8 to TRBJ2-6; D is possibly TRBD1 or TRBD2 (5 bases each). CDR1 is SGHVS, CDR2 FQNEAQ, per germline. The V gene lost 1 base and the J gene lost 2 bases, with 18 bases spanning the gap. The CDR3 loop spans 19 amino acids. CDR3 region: CASSLVGQGPLAGANVLTF. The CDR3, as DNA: TGTGCCAGCAGCTTAGTAGGTCAGGGACCCTTAGCTGGGGCCAACGTCCTGACTTTC.

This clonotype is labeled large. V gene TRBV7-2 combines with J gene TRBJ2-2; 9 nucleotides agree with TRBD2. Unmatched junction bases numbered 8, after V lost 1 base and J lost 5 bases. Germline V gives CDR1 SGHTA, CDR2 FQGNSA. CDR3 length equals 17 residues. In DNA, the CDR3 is TGTGCCAGCAGCTTAGAGCCTCCGGGACTAGCAACCGGGGAGCTGTTTTTT. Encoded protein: CASSLEPPGLATGELFF.

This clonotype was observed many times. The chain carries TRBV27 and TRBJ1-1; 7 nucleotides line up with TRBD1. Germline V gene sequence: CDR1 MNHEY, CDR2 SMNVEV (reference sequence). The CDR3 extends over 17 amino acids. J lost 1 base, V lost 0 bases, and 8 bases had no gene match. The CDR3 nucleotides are TGTGCCAGCAGTTTATCAAGGACAGGCCACTGGAACACTGAAGCTTTCTTT. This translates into CASSLSRTGHWNTEAFF.

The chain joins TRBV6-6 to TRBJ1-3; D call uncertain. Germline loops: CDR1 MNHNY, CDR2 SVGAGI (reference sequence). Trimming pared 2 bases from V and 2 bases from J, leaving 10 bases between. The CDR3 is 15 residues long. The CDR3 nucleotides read TGTGCCAGCAGTTACGATGACTCCCCTGGAAACACCATATATTTT. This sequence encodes CASSYDDSPGNTIYF.

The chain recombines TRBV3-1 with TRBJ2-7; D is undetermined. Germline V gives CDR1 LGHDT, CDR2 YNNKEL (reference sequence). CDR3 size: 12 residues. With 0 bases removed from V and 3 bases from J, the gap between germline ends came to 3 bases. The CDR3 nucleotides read TGTGCCAGCAGCCAAGACAGCTACGAGCAGTACTTC. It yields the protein CASSQDSYEQYF.

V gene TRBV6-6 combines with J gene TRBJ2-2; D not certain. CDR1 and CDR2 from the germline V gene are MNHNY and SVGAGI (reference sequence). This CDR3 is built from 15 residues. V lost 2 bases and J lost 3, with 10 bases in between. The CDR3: CASSYARTDTGELFF. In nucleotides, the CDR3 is TGTGCCAGCAGTTACGCCCGGACGGACACCGGGGAGCTGTTTTTT.

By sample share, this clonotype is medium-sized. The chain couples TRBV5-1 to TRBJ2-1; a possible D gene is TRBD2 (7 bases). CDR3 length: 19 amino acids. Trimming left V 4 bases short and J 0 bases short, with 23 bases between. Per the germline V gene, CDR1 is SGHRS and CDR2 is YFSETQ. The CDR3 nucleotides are TGCGCCAGCAGCCCCACCGGGGGGTTGGGGGCCGGCTCCTACAATGAGCAGTTCTTC. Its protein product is CASSPTGGLGAGSYNEQFF.

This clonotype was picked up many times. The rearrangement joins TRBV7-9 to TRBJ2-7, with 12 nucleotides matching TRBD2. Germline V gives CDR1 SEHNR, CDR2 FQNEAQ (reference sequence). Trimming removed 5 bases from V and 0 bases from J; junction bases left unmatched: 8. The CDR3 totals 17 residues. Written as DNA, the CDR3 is TGTGCCAGCAGCCACGGACTAGCGGGGCTTTCCTCCTACGAGCAGTACTTC. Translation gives CASSHGLAGLSSYEQYF.

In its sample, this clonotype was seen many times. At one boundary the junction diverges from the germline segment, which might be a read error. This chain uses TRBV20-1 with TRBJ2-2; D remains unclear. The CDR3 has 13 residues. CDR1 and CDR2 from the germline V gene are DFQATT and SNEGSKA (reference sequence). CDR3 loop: CSARDGSTGELFF. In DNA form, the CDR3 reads TGCAGTGCCAGAGACGGCTCCACCGGGGAGCTGTTTTTT.

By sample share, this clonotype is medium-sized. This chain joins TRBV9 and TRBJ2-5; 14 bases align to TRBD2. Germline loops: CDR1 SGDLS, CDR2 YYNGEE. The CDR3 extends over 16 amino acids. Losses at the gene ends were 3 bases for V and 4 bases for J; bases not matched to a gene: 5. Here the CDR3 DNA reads TGTGCCAGCAGCGCCGGGACTAGCGGGGGTCTAGAGACCCAGTACTTC. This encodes CASSAGTSGGLETQYF.

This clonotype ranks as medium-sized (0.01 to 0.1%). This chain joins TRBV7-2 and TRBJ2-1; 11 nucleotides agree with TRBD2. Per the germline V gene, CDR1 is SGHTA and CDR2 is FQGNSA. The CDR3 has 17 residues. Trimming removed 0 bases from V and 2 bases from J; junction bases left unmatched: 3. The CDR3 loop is CASSLASGGAAYNEQFF. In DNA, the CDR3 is TGTGCCAGCAGCTTAGCTAGCGGGGGGGCCGCCTACAATGAGCAGTTCTTC.